The 23 T cell receptor beta chains in this list originate from one sample, sequenced in a study of CD8 T cells in Susac syndrome. An amount of RNA that ranged from roughly 0.45 to 1 ug was reverse transcribed with random hexamers. TCRdb re-analysed the immunoSEQ multiplex PCR reads in MiXCR, keeping a single row per CDR3 protein. The data contain about 100,000 distinct CDR3 sequences, about 95% of them singletons. Sample: CD8+ T cells from PBMCs. The receptor set was obtained from a human donor with Susac syndrome.

The genes are TRBV29-1 and TRBJ2-7; no reliable D call. The V and J ends lost 6 bases and 10 bases respectively, with 16 bases between them. Looked up from germline, CDR1 is SQVTM and CDR2 is ANQGSEA. This CDR3 has 11 amino acids. CDR3 in DNA: TGCAGCGTCGGAAGACCTACGGAACAGTACTTC. This encodes CSVGRPTEQYF.

This chain uses TRBV7-2 with TRBJ2-6, with D possibly matching TRBD2 (5 bases). Germline CDR1 and CDR2: SGHTA and FQGNSA. The CDR3 covers 15 residues. V dropped 5 bases and J dropped 6 bases, with 14 bases sitting between them. In DNA form, the CDR3 reads TGTGCCAGCAGCCCCCAAGGGAGTAAGGCCAACGTCCTGACTTTC. Its protein product is CASSPQGSKANVLTF.

The V and J genes are TRBV23-1 and TRBJ1-1; D remains unclear. TRBV23-1 is assigned to the ORF class and has an uncertain function. This CDR3 region has 12 residues. The germline V and J ends were trimmed by 8 bases and 3 bases, with 10 bases remaining between them. CDR3 region: CASSRLYTEAFF. The CDR3 bases are TGCGCCAGCTCGAGATTATACACTGAAGCTTTCTTT.

V and J are TRBV28 and TRBJ2-1, with TRBD2 as a possible D gene (5 bases). Looked up from germline, CDR1 is MDHEN and CDR2 is SYDVKM. This CDR3 is built from 13 residues. Trimming shortened V by 3 bases and J by 10 bases, and 13 bases separated the two germline ends. This CDR3 is CASSFVGSGEQFF. As DNA, the CDR3 is TGTGCCAGCAGTTTCGTTGGCTCGGGGGAGCAGTTCTTC.

This clonotype occurred once. Mismatch with germline at one junction end may stem from a read error. The genes are TRBV7-7 and TRBJ2-5, with 7 bases that match TRBD1. Germline CDR1 is SSHAT and CDR2 is FNYEAQ (reference sequence). The CDR3 contains 15 residues. Written as DNA, the CDR3 is TGTGCTAGCAGCCGCCTCGGACAGGACCAAGAGACCCAGTACTTC. It translates to CASSRLGQDQETQYF.

CDR3 bases: TGTGCCAGCTCACCAGAGTGGCGCACAGATACGCAGTATTTT. Its translation is CASSPEWRTDTQYF. The chain links TRBV18 to TRBJ2-3, with D hard to call. The CDR3 runs to 14 residues. The germline V gene has CDR1 KGHSH and CDR2 LQKENI. Trimming left V 2 bases short and J 1 base short, with 7 bases between.

V and J are TRBV6-4 and TRBJ1-5, with D uncertain. Germline V gene lookup returns CDR1 MRHNA and CDR2 SNTAGT. V dropped 8 bases and J dropped 5 bases, with 7 bases sitting between them. CDR3 size: 11 residues. CDR3 sequence: CASVVYQPQHF. The CDR3 nucleotides read TGTGCCAGCGTTGTGTATCAGCCCCAGCATTTT.

The V call is TRBV5-1, the J call TRBJ2-5; the D gene is possibly TRBD1 (5 bases). Trimming stripped 7 bases from V and 5 bases from J, with 15 bases between. Germline CDR1 and CDR2: SGHRS and YFSETQ. CDR3 length: 13 residues. In DNA, the CDR3 is TGCGCCAGCTACAAGGGGTTCGAGGAGACCCAGTACTTC. It specifies CASYKGFEETQYF.

The CDR3 protein is CASSPGGNWRTEAFF. In nucleotides, the CDR3 is TGTGCCAGCAGCCCGGGGGGGAATTGGCGGACTGAAGCTTTCTTT. The chain recombines TRBV5-4 with TRBJ1-1; maybe TRBD1 (5 bases). CDR3 length: 15 residues. Trimming took 4 bases from V and 5 from J, leaving 18 bases between them. Germline CDR1 SGHNT, CDR2 YYREEE (reference sequence).

The chain recombines TRBV9 with TRBJ1-6, with D perhaps matching TRBD1 (6 bases). V lost 4 bases and J 7 bases, leaving 18 bases between the germline ends. Germline CDR1 SGDLS, CDR2 YYNGEE. There are 16 residues in the CDR3. Here the CDR3 reads CASSRTGAVGNSPLHF. DNA of the CDR3: TGTGCCAGCAGCCGGACGGGGGCAGTCGGAAATTCACCCCTCCACTTT.

The chain couples TRBV24-1 to TRBJ2-1, with D tentatively TRBD2 (5 bases). Germline V CDR1 and CDR2: KGHDR, SFDVKD. Trimming removed 4 bases from V and 4 bases from J, with 10 bases in between. The CDR3 length is 14 residues. DNA of the CDR3: TGTGCCACCAGTGACCCGTGGAGGTACAATGAGCAGTTCTTC. Translating it yields CATSDPWRYNEQFF.

The V call is TRBV9, the J call TRBJ2-3, with D possibly TRBD2 on 7 matching bases. The CDR3 has 17 residues. Germline lookup yields CDR1 SGDLS and CDR2 YYNGEE. V lost 4 bases and J 0 bases, leaving 18 bases between the germline ends. In DNA, the CDR3 is TGTGCCAGCAGCCCTAGAAGGGCGGGGGCTAGCACAGATACGCAGTATTTT. It specifies CASSPRRAGASTDTQYF.

The chain carries TRBV12-3 or TRBV12-4 and TRBJ1-6; 12 nucleotides match TRBD1. Germline trimming cut 4 bases from V and 8 bases from J; bases unmatched to any gene: 9. The CDR3 is made up of 17 amino acids. The CDR3 protein is CASSSSGTGGVYSPLHF. The CDR3 DNA reads as TGTGCCAGCAGTTCGTCCGGGACAGGGGGCGTTTATTCACCCCTCCACTTT.

CDR3 amino acids: CASSILAPATEAFF. The CDR3, as DNA: TGTGCCAGTAGTATACTCGCCCCGGCCACTGAAGCTTTCTTT. The J gene is TRBJ1-1, the V gene TRBV19; D remains ambiguous. The length of the CDR3 is 14 residues. The ends were cut back, 2 bases at V and 4 bases at J, with 11 bases in the middle. Per the germline V gene, CDR1 is LNHDA and CDR2 is SQIVND (reference sequence).

This chain connects TRBV5-1 to TRBJ2-7, with no clear D. The V and J ends lost 0 bases and 12 bases respectively, with 13 bases between them. The CDR3 sequence is 12 residues long. Germline CDR1 is SGHRS and CDR2 is YFSETQ. In nucleotides, the CDR3 is TGCGCCAGCAGCTTGGAGGGCCCAGAGTGGTACTTC. It translates to CASSLEGPEWYF.

The chain links TRBV13 to TRBJ2-4; D is ambiguous. The V gene's germline CDR1 is PRHDT and CDR2 FYEKMQ (reference sequence). Trimming took 4 bases from V and 0 from J, leaving 10 bases between them. This CDR3 comprises 15 residues. The CDR3 nucleotides are TGTGCCAGCAGCTCCGGACGTGTAGCCAAAAACATTCAGTACTTC. Translating it yields CASSSGRVAKNIQYF.

The gene calls are TRBV29-1 and TRBJ2-1, with TRBD2 matching 13 bases. This CDR3 contains 17 residues. The germline CDR1 and CDR2 sequences are SQVTM and ANQGSEA. The ends lost 4 bases at V and 0 bases at J; junction bases unmatched: 6. The CDR3 DNA follows: TGCAGCGTTGTTGGACTAGCGGGAGCGCGCTCCTACAATGAGCAGTTCTTC. Translating it yields CSVVGLAGARSYNEQFF.

This clonotype occurred once. V gene TRBV10-3 combines with J gene TRBJ1-5, with D maybe TRBD1 (6 bases). With 3 bases removed from V and 1 base from J, the gap between germline ends came to 7 bases. This CDR3 contains 14 residues. Germline values: CDR1 ENHRY, CDR2 SYGVKD. DNA of the CDR3: TGTGCCATCAGTGAAGGGGGAAGCAATCAGCCCCAGCATTTT. It is translated as CAISEGGSNQPQHF.

The chain is built from TRBV5-4 and TRBJ2-1; D perhaps matches TRBD2 (6 bases). In germline, CDR1 is SGHNT, CDR2 YYREEE (reference sequence). The CDR3 spans 14 residues. V was pared by 3 bases and J by 7 bases, with 14 bases between. The CDR3 here is CASSSLRDSNEQFF. The CDR3 DNA follows: TGTGCCAGCAGCTCACTCCGGGACTCGAATGAGCAGTTCTTC. Full variable domain (rest looked up from reference TRBV5-4 and TRBJ2-1): ETGVTQSPTHLIKTRGQQVTLRCSSQSGHNTVSWYQQALGQGPQFIFQYYREEENGRGNFPPRFSGLQFPNYSSELNVNALELDDSALYLCASSSLRDSNEQFFGPGTRLTVL.

This chain connects TRBV2 to TRBJ1-5; D not resolved. V lost 5 bases, J lost 4 bases, and 9 bases lay in between. CDR3 length equals 13 residues. The V gene's germline CDR1 is SNHLY and CDR2 FYNNEI. The CDR3 sequence is CASSITENQPQHF. The DNA of the CDR3 is TGTGCCAGCAGTATCACAGAGAATCAGCCCCAGCATTTT.

This clonotype has a single count. The V gene is TRBV4-1, the J gene TRBJ2-2; D remains unclear. CDR3 length: 14 residues. V lost 0 bases and J 2 bases, leaving 4 bases between the germline ends. From germline, CDR1 is MGHRA and CDR2 YSYEKL. In DNA form, the CDR3 reads TGCGCCAGCAGCCAAGAGATTAACACCGGGGAGCTGTTTTTT. It specifies CASSQEINTGELFF.

V and J are TRBV15 and TRBJ2-1; no firm D call. The CDR3 contains 14 residues. The V gene lost 3 bases and the J gene lost 7 bases, with 13 bases spanning the gap. Germline loops: CDR1 LNHNV, CDR2 YYDKDF (reference sequence). This CDR3 is CATSRDPGWNEQFF. The CDR3, as DNA: TGTGCCACCAGCAGGGACCCCGGGTGGAATGAGCAGTTCTTC.

The chain joins TRBV20-1 to TRBJ2-7; unclear D gene. Germline V gene data show CDR1 as DFQATT and CDR2 as SNEGSKA (reference sequence). This CDR3 comprises 13 residues. With 5 bases removed from V and 5 bases from J, the gap between germline ends came to 16 bases. The CDR3 region is CSAPFPGSHEQYF. In DNA, the CDR3 is TGCAGTGCTCCCTTCCCCGGCAGTCACGAGCAGTACTTC.